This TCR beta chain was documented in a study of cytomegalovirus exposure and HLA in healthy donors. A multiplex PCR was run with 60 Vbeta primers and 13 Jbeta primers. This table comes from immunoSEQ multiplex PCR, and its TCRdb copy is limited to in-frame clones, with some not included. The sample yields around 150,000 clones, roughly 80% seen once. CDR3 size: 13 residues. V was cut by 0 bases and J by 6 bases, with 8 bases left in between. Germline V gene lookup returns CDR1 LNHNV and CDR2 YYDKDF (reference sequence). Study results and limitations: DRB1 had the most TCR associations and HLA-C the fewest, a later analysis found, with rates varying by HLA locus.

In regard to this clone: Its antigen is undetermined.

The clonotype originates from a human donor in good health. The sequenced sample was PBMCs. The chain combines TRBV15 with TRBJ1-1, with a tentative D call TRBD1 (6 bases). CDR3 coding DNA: TGTGCCACCAGCAGAGATGAGGGGGCTGAAGCTTTCTTT. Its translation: CATSRDEGAEAFF.